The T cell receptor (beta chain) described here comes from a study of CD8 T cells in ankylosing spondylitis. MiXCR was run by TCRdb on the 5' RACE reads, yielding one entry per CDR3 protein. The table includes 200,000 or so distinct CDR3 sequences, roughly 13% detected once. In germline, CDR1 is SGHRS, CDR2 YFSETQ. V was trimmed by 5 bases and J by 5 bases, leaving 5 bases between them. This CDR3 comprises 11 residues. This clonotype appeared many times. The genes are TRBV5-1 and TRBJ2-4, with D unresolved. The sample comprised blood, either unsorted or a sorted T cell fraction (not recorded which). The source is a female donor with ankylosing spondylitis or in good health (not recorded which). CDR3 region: CASRRENIQYF. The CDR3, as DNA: TGCGCCAGCAGACGGGAAAACATTCAGTACTTC.